Shown below are 27 T cell receptor beta chains from a single sample sequenced in a study of TIL therapy for anti-PD-1-resistant metastatic lung cancer. The time point here: pre-treatment sample, taken before nivolumab and TIL therapy. Sequencing used immunoSEQ v3. Produced via immunoSEQ multiplex PCR; TCRdb's table is partial and in-frame only. The table has tens of thousands of clones, roughly 85% seen once. Sample: blood, taken at baseline. Receptors were obtained from a woman aged 25-85 years with non-small cell lung cancer.

The chain is built from TRBV19 and TRBJ2-5, with TRBD1 as a possible D gene (6 bases). The CDR3 loop spans 15 amino acids. V was cut by 2 bases and J by 5 bases, with 15 bases left in between. Germline V lookup: CDR1 LNHDA, CDR2 SQIVND (reference sequence). The CDR3 region has the DNA TGTGCCAGTAGTATATCGCAGGGGAGACGGGAGACCCAGTACTTC. Translated: CASSISQGRRETQYF.

The chain employs TRBV4-1 and TRBJ2-7, with TRBD2 as a possible D gene (6 bases). V shed 3 bases and J shed 0 bases, with 15 bases lying between them. Germline V CDR1 and CDR2: MGHRA, YSYEKL. This CDR3 is 16 amino acids long. CDR3 region: CASSQTWDGSSYEQYF. CDR3 DNA sequence: TGCGCCAGCAGCCAGACATGGGACGGGAGCTCCTACGAGCAGTACTTC.

V and J are TRBV15 and TRBJ2-5; possibly TRBD1 for D (6 bases). The better agreement between TRBJ2-7 and the DNA end casts doubt on the J call. The germline CDR1 and CDR2 sequences are LNHNV and YYDKDF (reference sequence). This CDR3 contains 12 residues. CDR3 nucleotides: TGTGCCACCGAGGACAGCACCTACGAGCAGTACTTC. Translated, it gives CATEDSTYEQYF.

This chain connects TRBV5-4 to TRBJ2-6, with D possibly matching TRBD2 (5 bases). CDR1 SGHNT and CDR2 YYREEE come from the germline V gene (reference sequence). V was clipped by 1 base and J by 4 bases, with 9 bases between them. The CDR3 is 15 amino acids. The CDR3 sequence: CASSLWGAGANVLTF. The CDR3 bases are TGTGCCAGCAGCTTGTGGGGAGCCGGGGCCAACGTCCTGACTTTC.

This chain joins TRBV18 and TRBJ2-1; 10 nucleotides agree with TRBD1. Per germline, CDR1 KGHSH and CDR2 LQKENI. This CDR3 is 15 amino acids long. V lost 2 bases and J lost 4; bases outside the gene matches: 2. The CDR3 DNA follows: TGTGCCAGCTCACCAGGGACAGGGGATTACAATGAGCAGTTCTTC. Residues: CASSPGTGDYNEQFF. Supplemented by reference TRBV18 and TRBJ2-1, the full variable domain reads NAGVMQNPRHLVRRRGQEARLRCSPMKGHSHVYWYRQLPEEGLKFMVYLQKENIIDESGMPKERFSAEFPKEGPSILRIQQVVRGDSAAYFCASSPGTGDYNEQFFGPGTRLTVL.

The chain is built from TRBV6-5 and TRBJ1-5; unclear D gene. Germline V gene sequence: CDR1 MNHEY, CDR2 SVGAGI. The CDR3 has 12 amino acids. V gave up 5 bases and J gave up 5 bases, with 7 bases separating them. The CDR3 coding sequence is TGTGCCAGCAGTGGACCGGATCAGCCCCAGCATTTT. The encoded protein is CASSGPDQPQHF.

J is TRBJ1-2 and V is TRBV10-3; D is undetermined. This CDR3 spans 13 amino acids. Germline V gene sequence: CDR1 ENHRY, CDR2 SYGVKD. V shed 6 bases and J shed 1 base, with 9 bases lying between them. CDR3 loop: CAISPDGNYGYTF. CDR3 nucleotides: TGTGCCATCAGCCCGGACGGTAACTATGGCTACACCTTC.

The chain combines TRBV7-2 with TRBJ1-6; the D is unclear. The CDR3 loop spans 15 amino acids. Trimming stripped 2 bases from V and 11 bases from J, with 16 bases between. CDR1 and CDR2 (germline): SGHTA, FQGNSA. The CDR3 sequence: CASSLSFVVGAPLHF. The DNA of the CDR3 is TGTGCCAGCAGCTTATCGTTTGTTGTCGGGGCACCCCTCCACTTT.

The V gene is TRBV7-8, the J gene TRBJ1-5; D perhaps matches TRBD1 (6 bases). Germline V gene data show CDR1 as SGHVS and CDR2 as FQNEAQ. Deletions cut 5 bases from V and 4 bases from J, with 18 bases between. The CDR3 has 16 residues. The CDR3: CASSRGGHLLNQPQHF. For the CDR3, the DNA is TGTGCCAGCAGCCGCGGGGGACACCTTCTTAATCAGCCCCAGCATTTT.

The chain couples TRBV6-5 to TRBJ2-7, with 7 bases that match TRBD1. In germline, CDR1 is MNHEY, CDR2 SVGAGI. The V and J ends lost 9 bases and 1 base, in that order; junction bases with no gene match: 12. The CDR3 consists of 15 residues. The CDR3 DNA reads as TGTGCCAGTTCCCTCGGGACAGCGCTATCCTACGAGCAGTACTTC. Translated, it gives CASSLGTALSYEQYF.

The CDR3 DNA reads TGTGCCAGCAGTCCACCCGGGACACCCAACACTGAAGCTTTCTTT. It encodes CASSPPGTPNTEAFF. The rearrangement links TRBV7-9 to TRBJ1-1, with D possibly matching TRBD1 (6 bases). The V gene's germline CDR1 is SEHNR and CDR2 FQNEAQ (reference sequence). CDR3 length equals 15 residues. The germline V and J ends were trimmed by 6 bases and 2 bases, with 16 bases remaining between them.

The V and J genes are TRBV5-1 and TRBJ1-1, with no clear D. V was trimmed by 1 base and J by 1 base, leaving 11 bases between them. The CDR3 is 15 amino acids. CDR1 and CDR2 from the germline V gene are SGHRS and YFSETQ. CDR3 sequence (DNA): TGCGCCAGCAGCTTGTCCGGACGGACGAACACTGAAGCTTTCTTT. It is translated as CASSLSGRTNTEAFF.

This clone has only one observation. This sequence joins TRBV5-4 and TRBJ2-7; maybe TRBD1 (5 bases). Trimming took off 1 base at V and 5 bases at J, with 13 bases between the two ends. The CDR3 has 14 amino acids. Germline-derived CDR1 and CDR2 are SGHNT and YYREEE (reference sequence). This CDR3 reads CASSLSQGNHEQYF. The CDR3 region has the DNA TGTGCCAGCAGCTTGAGTCAGGGTAACCACGAGCAGTACTTC.

The chain recombines TRBV11-2 with TRBJ2-1, with D unclear. The ends were cut back, 2 bases at V and 5 bases at J, with 10 bases in the middle. This CDR3 region has 14 residues. CDR1 and CDR2 from the germline V gene are SGHAT and FQNNGV. As DNA, the CDR3 is TGTGCCAGCAGCTTAATCTCTTCCGACAATGAGCAGTTCTTC. This encodes CASSLISSDNEQFF.

The genes are TRBV29-1 and TRBJ1-1, with D possibly matching TRBD1 (6 bases). Germline CDR1 and CDR2: SQVTM and ANQGSEA. The CDR3 consists of 12 residues. The V and J ends lost 2 bases and 5 bases respectively, with 9 bases between them. The CDR3 DNA sequence: TGCAGCGTTGAACAGGGGTGGACTGAAGCTTTCTTT. Translated, it gives CSVEQGWTEAFF.

This sequence joins TRBV14 and TRBJ2-7; D is perhaps TRBD2 (5 bases). The V gene lost 3 bases and the J gene lost 3 bases, with 18 bases spanning the gap. This CDR3 region has 16 residues. CDR1 SGHDN and CDR2 FVKESK come from the germline V gene. This CDR3 reads CASSQGLGAAGYEQYF. The DNA of the CDR3 is TGTGCCAGCAGCCAGGGTCTTGGTGCGGCGGGCTACGAGCAGTACTTC.

A single count supports this clone. The genes are TRBV2 and TRBJ2-5; tentatively, D is TRBD1 (6 bases). The CDR3 length is 13 residues. Germline loops: CDR1 SNHLY, CDR2 FYNNEI. V lost 6 bases, J lost 0 bases, and 8 bases lay in between. CDR3 residues: CASRDRNQETQYF. CDR3 bases: TGTGCCAGCAGGGACAGAAACCAAGAGACCCAGTACTTC.

The chain links TRBV7-6 to TRBJ1-1, with D possibly being TRBD1 (5 bases). Germline CDR1 is SGHVS and CDR2 is FNYEAQ. V lost 1 base to trimming and J lost 5 bases, with 11 bases between them. The CDR3 consists of 14 residues. CDR3 region: CASSLGGIRTEAFF. The CDR3 coding sequence is TGTGCCAGCAGCTTAGGGGGGATTCGTACTGAAGCTTTCTTT. The full variable domain, rest sourced from reference TRBV7-6 and TRBJ1-1, is GAGVSQSPRYKVTKRGQDVALRCDPISGHVSLYWYRQALGQGPEFLTYFNYEAQQDKSGLPNDRFSAERPEGSISTLTIQRTEQRDSAMYRCASSLGGIRTEAFFGQGTRLTVV.

In DNA, the CDR3 is TGTGCCATCAGTGTTGGGACAGGGGGCGGCAATGAGCAGTTCTTC. Its protein product is CAISVGTGGGNEQFF. V and J are TRBV10-3 and TRBJ2-1; TRBD1 agrees at 12 bases. The length of the CDR3 is 15 residues. The ends lost 4 bases at V and 6 bases at J; junction bases unmatched: 4. The germline V gene has CDR1 ENHRY and CDR2 SYGVKD.

This sequence joins TRBV5-5 and TRBJ2-4; TRBD1 matches 8 bases. Germline-derived CDR1 and CDR2 are SGHKS and YYEKEE (reference sequence). The CDR3 length is 12 residues. Trimming removed 1 base from V and 15 bases from J; junction bases left unmatched: 6. CDR3 in DNA: TGTGCCAGCAGCTTGTCGGCCGGGACAGGGTACTTC. Translating it yields CASSLSAGTGYF.

This clone occurred a few times. V and J are TRBV4-1 and TRBJ2-7, with TRBD2 identical over 12 bases. V dropped 4 bases and J dropped 5; count of bases not matched to a gene: 9. Germline values: CDR1 MGHRA, CDR2 YSYEKL. CDR3 length equals 16 residues. The CDR3 nucleotides read TGCGCCAGCAGCCCGTTTCCTAGCGGGAGGGCCGACGAGCAGTACTTC. Translated, it gives CASSPFPSGRADEQYF.

The genes are TRBV15 and TRBJ2-5, with unresolved D. The CDR3 loop spans 14 amino acids. Germline V CDR1 and CDR2: LNHNV, YYDKDF (reference sequence). V gave up 1 base and J gave up 1 base, with 7 bases separating them. The DNA for the CDR3 is TGTGCCACCAGCAGAGCCGGGTCCCAAGAGACCCAGTACTTC. This gives the protein CATSRAGSQETQYF.

This chain uses TRBV5-8 with TRBJ1-1, with D perhaps TRBD1 (5 bases). The CDR3 has 16 residues. V was shortened by 4 bases and J by 4 bases, with 20 bases between the two germline ends. Germline loops: CDR1 SGHTS, CDR2 YDEGEE. CDR3 nucleotide sequence: TGTGCCAGCAGCCTACCACTGGGGGTGGGGAGCACTGAAGCTTTCTTT. The encoded protein is CASSLPLGVGSTEAFF.

The J gene is TRBJ1-5, the V gene TRBV28; 9 nucleotides agree with TRBD1. Losses at the gene ends were 5 bases for V and 6 bases for J; bases not matched to a gene: 5. In germline, CDR1 is MDHEN, CDR2 SYDVKM. The length of the CDR3 is 14 residues. The CDR3 sequence: CASSPDRGSQPQHF. DNA of the CDR3: TGTGCCAGCAGTCCGGACAGGGGCAGTCAGCCCCAGCATTTT.

The chain has TRBV5-6 and TRBJ2-3; D unresolved. The CDR3 runs 14 residues. CDR1 is SGHDT, CDR2 YYEEEE, per germline. Trimming stripped 4 bases from V and 4 bases from J, with 13 bases between. This CDR3 reads CASSPTVPSDTQYF. The DNA of the CDR3 is TGTGCCAGCAGCCCAACAGTTCCTTCAGATACGCAGTATTTT.

The chain carries TRBV28 and TRBJ2-7; D not certain. Trimming shortened V by 2 bases and J by 3 bases, and 11 bases separated the two germline ends. Germline CDR1 and CDR2: MDHEN and SYDVKM. The CDR3 totals 14 residues. CDR3 amino acids: CASSLVYGNYEQYF. The CDR3 DNA follows: TGTGCCAGCAGTTTAGTCTACGGAAACTACGAGCAGTACTTC.

This sequence joins TRBV25-1 and TRBJ2-1; 8 bases agree with TRBD1. The CDR3 is 14 residues long. The trim removed 4 bases at V and 7 bases at J, leaving 6 bases unmatched. The germline CDR1 and CDR2 sequences are MGHDK and SYGVNS. The CDR3 coding sequence is TGTGCCAGCAGTGCCCGACAGGGGACGAATGAGCAGTTCTTC. Amino acid sequence: CASSARQGTNEQFF.